These T cell receptor beta chains were read from a single sample in a study of blood T cell repertoires in COVID-19. Profiling relied on immunoSEQ multiplex PCR, and the TCRdb table lists in-frame clones only, not all of them. The table includes 150,000 to 200,000 clones, around 80% detected once. The sequenced sample consisted of peripheral blood. These receptors all stem from a man in his 60s with acute or convalescent COVID-19. Both conserved end residues are part of each CDR3. The D gene is left open where the match is weak.

j_call,v_call,d_call,cdr3_aa
TRBJ2-2,TRBV5-8,TRBD1,CASSLRQGAGELFF
TRBJ2-7,TRBV7-8,TRBD1,CASSRVGGTGSYEQYF
TRBJ2-4,TRBV9,TRBD2,CASSPGGPLGAKNIQYF
TRBJ1-2,TRBV7-9,.,CASSLLDSGGYGYTF
TRBJ1-6,TRBV7-2,.,CASSFSTGSPFHF
TRBJ2-6,TRBV4-2,.,CASSVGLSSGANVLTF
TRBJ2-2,TRBV24-1,.,CATSDPGTGELFF
TRBJ1-2,TRBV4-3,.,CASSQDYPGERGYTF
TRBJ2-5,TRBV14,.,CASSRRDGQETQYF
TRBJ1-1,TRBV11-2,TRBD1,CASSLWDRNTEAFF
TRBJ2-1,TRBV27,TRBD1,CASLLPGQGSSSSYNEQFF
TRBJ1-2,TRBV5-1,TRBD1,CASSRDREGTGYTF
TRBJ1-1,TRBV7-2,.,CASSLNTGRTEAFF
TRBJ1-2,TRBV11-1,TRBD1,CASSRTGSIGGYTF
TRBJ2-2,TRBV7-9,TRBD1,CASSPRRDSGELFF
TRBJ1-4,TRBV2,.,CASSEARAGKLFF
TRBJ1-5,TRBV21-1,.,CASSKRGQGAVRFSNQPQHF
TRBJ1-6,TRBV19,TRBD1,CASSEQGRNSPLHF
TRBJ2-2,TRBV27,.,CASTLAGRTGELFF
TRBJ1-1,TRBV29-1,.,CSARLGFGNTEAFF
TRBJ1-1,TRBV3-1/TRBV3-2,TRBD1,CASSQRQGLTEAFF
TRBJ2-2,TRBV2,TRBD1,CASGRTGNTGELFF